The rows below give T cell receptor beta chains drawn from one sample of a study of post-analysis software for immune sequencing data. TCRdb re-called the PCR reads through MiXCR, storing one row per CDR3 protein. The sample has approximately 630,000 distinct CDR3 sequences; 55% to 70% are singletons. The sequenced sample consisted of blood. The receptors were gathered from a girl aged 2-10 years with multiple sclerosis. CDR3s include the opening cysteine and the closing phenylalanine or tryptophan. A D gene is named only where the DNA matches it firmly. Clone size is not always given. Where it is, it says once, few, many or a class for expanded clones.

cdr3_nt,cdr3_aa,clone_size,d_call,v_call,j_call
TGTGCCAGCAGTTTATCAGGACTAGCCTACGAGCAGTACTTC,CASSLSGLAYEQYF,NA,TRBD2,TRBV28,TRBJ2-7
TGCAGTGCTAGTGGTCGGGACAGGGGTATTGGGGCCAACGTCCTGACTTTC,CSASGRDRGIGANVLTF,few,TRBD1,TRBV20-1,TRBJ2-6
TGTGCCAGCAGCGTAGGTTTGTCAGCCTCCTACGAGCAGTACTTC,CASSVGLSASYEQYF,NA,NA,TRBV9,TRBJ2-7
TGTGCCAGCAGCTTACTTCCGGGACAGGGGCTACAAACTAATGAAAAACTGTTTTTT,CASSLLPGQGLQTNEKLFF,NA,TRBD1,TRBV7-9,TRBJ1-4
TGTGCCAGCAACCAGGGCTCCTACAATGAGCAGTTCTTC,CASNQGSYNEQFF,NA,NA,TRBV7-2,TRBJ2-1
TGTGCCAGCAGCTTATACGGCGGTGAGGAGCAGTTCTTC,CASSLYGGEEQFF,NA,NA,TRBV7-8,TRBJ2-1
TGTGCCAGCTCACCAGACCCCTCTGGGGCCAACGTCCTGACTTTC,CASSPDPSGANVLTF,few,NA,TRBV18,TRBJ2-6
TGCGCCAGCAGCCTTTTAGACCATGGGAACACTGAAGCTTTCTTT,CASSLLDHGNTEAFF,NA,NA,TRBV5-1,TRBJ1-1
TGCAGTGCTATTTGGGCGGGGGGCCGGGATGAGCAGTTCTTC,CSAIWAGGRDEQFF,few,TRBD2,TRBV20-1,TRBJ2-1
TGCGCCAGCAGCCACACAGGGGGCCCCGAGCAGTACTTC,CASSHTGGPEQYF,few,TRBD1,TRBV4-1,TRBJ2-7
TGTGCCAGCACCAAATCGACGGTGTCTGGCGCCGGGGAGCTGTTTTTT,CASTKSTVSGAGELFF,NA,NA,TRBV12-3/TRBV12-4,TRBJ2-2
TGTGCCAGCAGTTTTCAGTGGGGGGAGACCCAGTACTTC,CASSFQWGETQYF,NA,NA,TRBV12-3/TRBV12-4,TRBJ2-5
TGTGCCAGCAGTCTGATAGGGACCACTGAGCAGTTCTTC,CASSLIGTTEQFF,NA,NA,TRBV27,TRBJ2-1